The T cell receptor (beta chain) described here comes from a study of cytomegalovirus exposure and HLA in healthy donors. The PCR contained 60 Vbeta and 13 Jbeta primers. Original handling: In a later analysis, roughly 86 million unique TCR beta chains included roughly 11 million shared by two or more donors. Sequenced by immunoSEQ multiplex PCR; TCRdb stores in-frame clones only, minus some. V, J and clone size were drawn from that table, and D and trimming were deduced from the DNA. The sample contains more than 90,000 clones, around 80% of which appear only once. Study-level findings and limits: Presence/absence analyses rested on an assumption that sequencing depth was roughly uniform across donors. Per a later analysis, fewer than 20,000 TCR beta sequences showed association with HLA alleles at 0.05 false discovery rate.

This CDR3 has 15 residues. With 1 base clipped from V and 5 bases from J, the junction kept 4 bases outside the gene matches. Per germline, CDR1 SEHNR and CDR2 FQNEAQ (reference sequence). A remark on this clone: What it recognizes is unknown.

The V and J genes are TRBV7-9 and TRBJ2-1, with 8 bases lining up with TRBD1. Sample: PBMCs. The TCR comes from a woman aged 55-75 years in good health and CMV-seronegative. CDR3 nucleotide sequence: TGTGCCAGCAGCTTAGTTCAGGGGGCAGACAATGAGCAGTTCTTC. Amino acids: CASSLVQGADNEQFF. The whole variable domain, remainder taken from reference TRBV7-9 and TRBJ2-1, is DTGVSQNPRHKITKRGQNVTFRCDPISEHNRLYWYRQTLGQGPEFLTYFQNEAQLEKSRLLSDRFSAERPKGSFSTLEIQRTEQGDSAMYLCASSLVQGADNEQFFGPGTRLTVL.